One and the same sample provided the 20 T cell receptor beta chains below, sequenced in a study of CD8+ T cells in alopecia areata. cDNA reverse transcribed from extracted RNA served as the sequencing template. The assay was immunoSEQ multiplex PCR, and TCRdb's table has in-frame clones only and misses some. This table holds around 300,000 clones, about 60% found once. Treatment noted: oral pan-JAK inhibitor, 5-10 mg twice daily. Sequencing was performed on CD4+ T cells sorted from blood, taken at week 52, from a patient treated with tofacitinib. These TCRs come from a human donor with alopecia areata.

This clone appeared a few times. This chain links TRBV7-9 with TRBJ1-2; D remains unclear. CDR1 is SEHNR, CDR2 FQNEAQ, per germline (reference sequence). This CDR3 comprises 13 residues. V was trimmed by 2 bases and J by 5 bases, leaving 9 bases between them. CDR3 sequence: CASSLTDGYGYTF. The CDR3 DNA reads as TGTGCCAGCAGCTTAACAGACGGATATGGCTACACCTTC.

The chain recombines TRBV6-5 with TRBJ1-1, with no clear D. Germline V gene sequence: CDR1 MNHEY, CDR2 SVGAGI. Trimming took off 0 bases at V and 2 bases at J, with 10 bases between the two ends. The CDR3 consists of 15 residues. The CDR3 DNA reads as TGTGCCAGCAGTTACTCGACTCGGTCCAACACTGAAGCTTTCTTT. This translates into CASSYSTRSNTEAFF.

The chain employs TRBV25-1 and TRBJ2-3, with D perhaps matching TRBD2 (5 bases). Trimming left V 3 bases short and J 1 base short, with 17 bases between. This CDR3 has 17 residues. Per the germline V gene, CDR1 is MGHDK and CDR2 is SYGVNS. CDR3 bases: TGTGCCAGCAGTGATACGGGAAAACGGGGAGGCACAGATACGCAGTATTTT. Its translation: CASSDTGKRGGTDTQYF. Full variable domain (missing parts from reference TRBV25-1 and TRBJ2-3): EADIYQTPRYLVIGTGKKITLECSQTMGHDKMYWYQQDPGMELHLIHYSYGVNSTEKGDLSSESTVSRIRTEHFPLTLESARPSHTSQYLCASSDTGKRGGTDTQYFGPGTRLTVL.

V is TRBV27 and J is TRBJ2-6; D uncertain. Per germline, CDR1 MNHEY and CDR2 SMNVEV (reference sequence). This CDR3 has 14 residues. The V end was cut by 5 bases, the J end by 0 bases, with 5 bases between. This CDR3 is CASSRISGANVLTF. The CDR3 DNA is TGTGCCAGCAGTAGGATCTCTGGGGCCAACGTCCTGACTTTC.

This clone appeared a few times. This chain links TRBV19 with TRBJ1-1; unclear D gene. This CDR3 spans 12 amino acids. Trimming left V 5 bases short and J 12 bases short, with 16 bases between. Germline-derived CDR1 and CDR2 are LNHDA and SQIVND (reference sequence). The CDR3 nucleotides are TGTGCCAGTAGTCAGCAGGCATCCAGGTCTTTCTTT. This gives the protein CASSQQASRSFF.

The V and J genes are TRBV5-1 and TRBJ1-5; D possibly corresponds to TRBD1 (5 bases). Germline lookup yields CDR1 SGHRS and CDR2 YFSETQ. This CDR3 comprises 14 residues. V lost 0 bases and J 4 bases, leaving 8 bases between the germline ends. The CDR3 loop is CASSLGDGNQPQHF. The CDR3, as DNA: TGCGCCAGCAGCTTGGGGGACGGAAATCAGCCCCAGCATTTT.

The rearrangement links TRBV4-2 to TRBJ1-2; D gene unclear. Germline loops: CDR1 LGHNA, CDR2 YNFKEQ. The V and J ends lost 1 base and 6 bases respectively, with 12 bases between them. The CDR3 runs 14 residues. The CDR3 nucleotides read TGTGCCAGCAGCCAAGCGGGGATTCGGGATGGCTACACCTTC. Its translation: CASSQAGIRDGYTF.

The CDR3 nucleotides are TGTGCCAGTTGGCAATCGCTAAATTCACCCCTCCACTTT. Amino acid sequence: CASWQSLNSPLHF. The chain combines TRBV6-5 with TRBJ1-6; D is unclear. In germline, CDR1 is MNHEY, CDR2 SVGAGI. V lost 9 bases and J 7 bases, leaving 13 bases between the germline ends. The CDR3 runs to 13 residues.

The chain links TRBV5-6 to TRBJ1-5; D remains ambiguous. V lost 2 bases to trimming and J lost 1 base, with 10 bases between them. CDR1 is SGHDT, CDR2 YYEEEE, per germline. The CDR3 has 15 amino acids. This CDR3 reads CASSFSLGSNQPQHF. CDR3 DNA sequence: TGTGCCAGCAGCTTTTCGCTGGGAAGCAATCAGCCCCAGCATTTT.

The chain combines TRBV2 with TRBJ1-2; D not certain. There are 13 residues in the CDR3. Looked up from germline, CDR1 is SNHLY and CDR2 is FYNNEI. The germline V and J ends were trimmed by 3 bases and 2 bases, with 7 bases remaining between them. The CDR3 nucleotides are TGTGCCAGCAGTGAGACGTCGAACTATGGCTACACCTTC. Its protein product is CASSETSNYGYTF.

This chain connects TRBV7-9 to TRBJ2-5; D not certain. The length of the CDR3 is 11 residues. Trimming took off 7 bases at V and 5 bases at J, with 8 bases between the two ends. In germline, CDR1 is SEHNR, CDR2 FQNEAQ (reference sequence). The CDR3 here is CASKGRETQYF. DNA of the CDR3: TGTGCCAGCAAGGGTAGGGAGACCCAGTACTTC.

The chain carries TRBV29-1 and TRBJ1-2, with TRBD1 as a possible D gene (6 bases). CDR1 SQVTM and CDR2 ANQGSEA come from the germline V gene. Trimming removed 6 bases from V and 0 bases from J, with 11 bases in between. The CDR3 is made up of 13 amino acids. The CDR3 nucleotides read TGCAGCGTCGACAGGTCTGCTAACTATGGCTACACCTTC. It codes for CSVDRSANYGYTF.

The V call is TRBV6-5, the J call TRBJ2-3; D is perhaps TRBD1 (5 bases). This CDR3 has 12 amino acids. Per the germline V gene, CDR1 is MNHEY and CDR2 is SVGAGI. V gave up 8 bases and J gave up 7 bases, with 13 bases separating them. The chain's CDR3 is CASRSQGYTQYF. The CDR3 nucleotides are TGTGCCAGCCGATCCCAGGGTTATACGCAGTATTTT.

The chain has TRBV5-6 and TRBJ2-4, with a possible D match to TRBD1 (5 bases). The CDR3 covers 16 residues. V lost 3 bases to trimming and J lost 1 base, with 14 bases between them. Germline assignment: CDR1 SGHDT and CDR2 YYEEEE. The CDR3 is CASSYLGPSAKNIQYF. CDR3 bases: TGTGCCAGCAGCTACCTGGGGCCTTCGGCCAAAAACATTCAGTACTTC.

This clone was observed a single time. One junction end disagrees with the germline gene, perhaps due to a read error. The V gene is TRBV13, the J gene TRBJ2-5; no definite D call. Germline CDR1 PRHDT, CDR2 FYEKMQ (reference sequence). The length of the CDR3 is 11 residues. CDR3 DNA: TGTGCCAGCAGCTTCATGGGCGCGCCCAACTTC. Amino acids: CASSFMGAPNF.

The V and J genes are TRBV4-1 and TRBJ1-5; D not certain. This CDR3 has 16 residues. CDR1 and CDR2 (germline): MGHRA, YSYEKL. The ends were cut back, 5 bases at V and 3 bases at J, with 17 bases in the middle. The CDR3 region is CASSDTQAVFNQPQHF. The DNA for the CDR3 is TGCGCCAGCAGCGATACCCAGGCCGTTTTCAATCAGCCCCAGCATTTT.

The chain carries TRBV6-5 and TRBJ2-5, with 7 bases aligning to TRBD2. CDR1 MNHEY and CDR2 SVGAGI come from the germline V gene. V shed 0 bases and J 4 bases; nucleotides not matched to a gene: 5. The CDR3 sequence is 15 residues long. CDR3 DNA sequence: TGTGCCAGCAGTTACTCAGGACTAGGAGGAGAGACCCAGTACTTC. It encodes CASSYSGLGGETQYF.

The V and J genes are TRBV7-9 and TRBJ2-1; D unresolved. With 6 bases removed from V and 7 bases from J, the gap between germline ends came to 4 bases. CDR3 length equals 10 residues. Germline V gene lookup returns CDR1 SEHNR and CDR2 FQNEAQ (reference sequence). The CDR3 loop reads CASRGNEQFF. CDR3 in DNA: TGTGCCAGCAGAGGTAATGAGCAGTTCTTC.

The CDR3 loop reads CAWSPLAGKETQYF. The CDR3 DNA reads TGTGCCTGGAGTCCGCTAGCCGGGAAAGAGACCCAGTACTTC. The chain carries TRBV30 and TRBJ2-5; D possibly corresponds to TRBD2 (5 bases). Germline V gene sequence: CDR1 GTSNPN, CDR2 SVGIG (reference sequence). Deletions cut 2 bases from V and 3 bases from J, with 13 bases between. The CDR3 contains 14 residues.

This chain connects TRBV29-1 to TRBJ2-5; possibly TRBD1 or TRBD2 for D (6 bases each). The CDR3 is 12 amino acids. With 7 bases removed from V and 1 base from J, the gap between germline ends came to 10 bases. The germline CDR1 and CDR2 sequences are SQVTM and ANQGSEA. The CDR3 is CSAGGSQETQYF. The DNA for the CDR3 is TGCAGCGCCGGGGGCTCCCAAGAGACCCAGTACTTC.